This TCR beta chain was profiled in a study of cytomegalovirus exposure and HLA in healthy donors. CDR1 and CDR2 (germline): SGHTA, FQGNSA. CDR3 length equals 16 residues. Germline trimming cut 4 bases from V and 4 bases from J; bases unmatched to any gene: 11. As for this clone: Its cognate antigen is unknown.

General observations from the study: A missense variant in DCLRE1C was later tied to TCR beta V- and J-gene trimming.

Vbeta (60) and Jbeta (13) primers were used in the PCR. As handled by the study authors: Later, roughly 77 million unique TCR beta chains were counted in an analysis, and 8.5 million to 13 million of them were shared. Data came from immunoSEQ multiplex PCR; TCRdb stores just in-frame clones and leaves some out. V and J calls and clone size are copied from that table; D and trimming were computed from the DNA. The table shows over 150,000 clones, with 70% to 85% occurring only once. The source of this sequence is a woman aged 55-70 years in good health and CMV-seropositive. The sequencing input was PBMCs. This chain uses TRBV7-2 with TRBJ2-5; TRBD2 aligns across 8 bases. Here the CDR3 reads CASSSRGAGVRETQYF. The DNA of the CDR3 is TGTGCCAGCAGCTCAAGAGGAGCGGGAGTAAGAGAGACCCAGTACTTC.